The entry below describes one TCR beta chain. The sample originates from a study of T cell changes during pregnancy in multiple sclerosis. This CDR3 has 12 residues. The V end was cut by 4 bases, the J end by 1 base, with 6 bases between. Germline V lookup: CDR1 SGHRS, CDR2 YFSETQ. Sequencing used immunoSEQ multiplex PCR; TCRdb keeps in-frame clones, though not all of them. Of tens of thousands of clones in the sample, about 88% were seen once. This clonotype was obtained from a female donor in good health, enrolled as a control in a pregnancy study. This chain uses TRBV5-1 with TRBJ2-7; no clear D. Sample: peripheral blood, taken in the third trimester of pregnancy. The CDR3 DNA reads TGCGCCAGCAGCGGCCCATCCTACGAGCAGTACTTC. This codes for CASSGPSYEQYF.